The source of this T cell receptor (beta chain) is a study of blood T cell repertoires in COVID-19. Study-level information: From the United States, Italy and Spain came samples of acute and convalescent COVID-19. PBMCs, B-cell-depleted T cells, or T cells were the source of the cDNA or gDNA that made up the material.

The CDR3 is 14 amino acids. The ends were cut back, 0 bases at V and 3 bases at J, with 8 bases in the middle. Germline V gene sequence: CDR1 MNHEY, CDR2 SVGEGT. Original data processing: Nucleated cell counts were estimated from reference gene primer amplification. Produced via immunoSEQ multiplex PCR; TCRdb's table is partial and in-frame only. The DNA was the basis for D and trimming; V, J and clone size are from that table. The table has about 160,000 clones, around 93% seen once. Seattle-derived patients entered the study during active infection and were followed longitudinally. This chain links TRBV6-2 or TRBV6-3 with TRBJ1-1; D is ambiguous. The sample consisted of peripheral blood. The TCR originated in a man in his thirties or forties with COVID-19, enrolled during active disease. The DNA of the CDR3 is TGTGCCAGCAGTTACTCTTTCGGGGACACTGAAGCTTTCTTT. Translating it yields CASSYSFGDTEAFF.